This entry lists 28 T cell receptor beta chains sequenced from one sample in a study of blood T cells in healthy people across ages. With a J-beta primer mix and a sample-barcoded 5' primer, a second PCR ran roughly 6 to 11 cycles. TCRdb redid the calling of the 5' RACE reads with MiXCR, one entry per CDR3 protein. The sample has approximately 2,000,000 distinct CDR3 sequences; about 39% are singletons. Input material: blood. Receptor source: a human donor in good health.

With regard to this clonotype: Sequence at one end of the junction differs from germline and may be a read error. The chain joins TRBV7-3 to TRBJ2-7; D perhaps matches TRBD2 (5 bases). Judging by the DNA end, TRBJ2-5 fits better; the J call may be wrong. Germline V gene sequence: CDR1 SGHTA, CDR2 FQGTGA. The CDR3 has 17 amino acids. The CDR3 protein is CTSSLIGSLAGQETQYF. CDR3 bases: TGTACCAGCAGCTTAATAGGTTCCCTAGCCGGCCAAGAGACCCAGTACTTC.

This clonotype was seen only once. The chain couples TRBV29-1 to TRBJ1-2; 7 bases map to TRBD1. There are 14 residues in the CDR3. The J segment lost 4 bases and the V segment lost 3 bases, leaving 8 bases of the junction unmatched. Germline-derived CDR1 and CDR2 are SQVTM and ANQGSEA. The CDR3 DNA sequence: TGCAGCGTTGAGGGCTGGGACAGTCTCTATGGCTACACCTTC. Amino acid sequence: CSVEGWDSLYGYTF.

This clonotype was seen only a few times. The rearrangement joins TRBV7-2 to TRBJ2-3, with 10 bases that match TRBD2. The germline V gene encodes CDR1 SGHTA and CDR2 FQGNSA. Trimming at V came to 5 bases and at J to 5 bases, leaving 10 bases not matched to a gene. This CDR3 is 16 amino acids long. CDR3 sequence: CASSTRTSGAGDTQYF. CDR3 bases: TGTGCCAGCAGCACTCGAACTAGCGGGGCTGGAGATACGCAGTATTTT.

The chain combines TRBV4-3 with TRBJ2-7; D may be TRBD2 (7 bases). The ends were cut back, 4 bases at V and 5 bases at J, with 15 bases in the middle. CDR3 length: 14 amino acids. Per germline, CDR1 LGHNA and CDR2 YSLEER. The CDR3 protein is CASSPGGGDHEQYF. The CDR3 nucleotides are TGCGCCAGCAGCCCAGGAGGGGGGGACCACGAGCAGTACTTC.

The V and J genes are TRBV30 and TRBJ1-2; D unclear. The germline V gene has CDR1 GTSNPN and CDR2 SVGIG (reference sequence). The CDR3 is 11 residues long. V dropped 1 base and J dropped 2 bases, with 2 bases sitting between them. For the CDR3, the DNA is TGTGCCTGGAGTGCAAACTATGGCTACACCTTC. It yields the protein CAWSANYGYTF.

The genes are TRBV7-6 and TRBJ2-5; 8 bases align to TRBD1. The DNA end favors TRBJ2-7, so the J call may be wrong. The germline V gene has CDR1 SGHVS and CDR2 FNYEAQ. The length of the CDR3 is 12 residues. CDR3 in DNA: TGTGCCAGCAGCTTGGGACAGGACGAGCAGTACTTC. This sequence encodes CASSLGQDEQYF.

This chain connects TRBV20-1 to TRBJ2-1; TRBD2 aligns across 7 bases. Unmatched junction bases numbered 10, after V lost 3 bases and J lost 5 bases. CDR1 and CDR2 (germline): DFQATT, SNEGSKA (reference sequence). The CDR3 has 15 amino acids. The CDR3 reads CSASDGKRGHNEQFF. The CDR3 DNA reads as TGCAGTGCTAGCGACGGGAAGCGGGGCCACAATGAGCAGTTCTTC.

The chain uses TRBV10-3 and TRBJ1-5; 9 positions agree with TRBD1. V shed 4 bases, J shed 5 bases, and the junction held 0 bases outside the gene matches. The CDR3 spans 13 residues. Germline V lookup: CDR1 ENHRY, CDR2 SYGVKD. The CDR3 loop is CAISGTGDQPQHF. CDR3 DNA: TGTGCCATCAGTGGGACAGGGGATCAGCCCCAGCATTTT.

Remarks on this clonotype: At one end the junction does not follow the germline gene, possibly because of a read error. The V and J genes are TRBV7-2 and TRBJ2-5; 8 bases agree with TRBD2. CDR1 and CDR2 from the germline V gene are SGHTA and FQGNSA. The CDR3 length is 14 residues. CDR3 amino acids: CASSLEVSGVTQYF. The CDR3 DNA is TGCGCCAGCAGCTTAGAGGTTAGCGGGGTGACCCAGTACTTC.

This clonotype has more than one count but fewer than ten. The J gene is TRBJ2-3, the V gene TRBV10-3, with 12 bases identical to TRBD2. The V segment lost 10 bases and the J segment 1 base; nucleotides outside the gene matches: 6. CDR1 and CDR2 from the germline V gene are ENHRY and SYGVKD. The CDR3 length is 15 residues. The CDR3 spells CATQTSGGRTDTQYF. Written as DNA, the CDR3 is TGTGCCACCCAGACTAGCGGGGGACGCACAGATACGCAGTATTTT.

This chain links TRBV25-1 with TRBJ1-1, with D perhaps matching TRBD1 (5 bases). V lost 5 bases, J lost 6 bases, and 13 bases lay in between. Germline lookup yields CDR1 MGHDK and CDR2 SYGVNS. CDR3 size: 13 residues. The CDR3 coding sequence is TGTGCCAGCAGTAAGACCGGGACGTCTGAAGCTTTCTTT. Encoded protein: CASSKTGTSEAFF.

This chain uses TRBV29-1 with TRBJ1-1; D remains ambiguous. Trimming removed 4 bases at V and 4 bases at J, with 13 bases between. Germline lookup yields CDR1 SQVTM and CDR2 ANQGSEA. There are 13 residues in the CDR3. CDR3 sequence (DNA): TGCAGCGTTGGACCTCTAAGGAGCACTGAAGCTTTCTTT. It translates to CSVGPLRSTEAFF.

There are many counts of this clonotype. One junction end does not reproduce the germline sequence, and a read error may be involved. This rearrangement joins TRBV12-3 or TRBV12-4 to TRBJ1-2; no clear D. This CDR3 contains 14 residues. The CDR3 DNA reads as TGTGCCAGCAGCTTAGGAGGGAATAACTATGGCTACACCTTC. Protein product: CASSLGGNNYGYTF.

This clonotype was picked up a small number of times. The chain couples TRBV20-1 to TRBJ2-3, with no clear D. This CDR3 is built from 14 residues. The V end lost 3 bases, the J end lost 0 bases, and 10 bases lay between the germline ends. Germline assignment: CDR1 DFQATT and CDR2 SNEGSKA (reference sequence). The chain's CDR3 is CSASKGGSTDTQYF. The CDR3 DNA reads TGCAGTGCTAGTAAGGGTGGGAGCACAGATACGCAGTATTTT.

The chain has TRBV29-1 and TRBJ2-1, with D possibly being TRBD2 (6 bases). The CDR3 runs to 14 residues. Trimming left V 5 bases short and J 3 bases short, with 14 bases between. Germline CDR1 and CDR2: SQVTM and ANQGSEA. DNA of the CDR3: TGCAGCGTTCCCGGGACTTCCAACTACAATGAGCAGTTCTTC. Translated: CSVPGTSNYNEQFF.

V usage is TRBV20-1 and J usage is TRBJ2-3; the match to TRBD2 covers 8 bases. The CDR3 totals 19 residues. J was trimmed by 4 bases and V by 0 bases; bases with no gene match: 18. Germline V gene lookup returns CDR1 DFQATT and CDR2 SNEGSKA (reference sequence). The CDR3 region is CSARDLGQRGPRTPDTQYF. The DNA of the CDR3 is TGCAGTGCTAGAGATCTAGGCCAGCGGGGGCCGCGAACCCCAGATACGCAGTATTTT.

This clonotype was picked up a small number of times. The chain is built from TRBV5-1 and TRBJ1-6; D unclear. With 0 bases removed from V and 6 bases from J, the gap between germline ends came to 4 bases. CDR1 is SGHRS and CDR2 is YFSETQ in the germline V gene. The CDR3 contains 13 residues. CDR3 in DNA: TGCGCCAGCAGCTTGGAACTTAATTCACCCCTCCACTTT. Its protein is CASSLELNSPLHF.

The rearrangement joins TRBV11-3 to TRBJ2-2; possible D gene TRBD1, 5 bases. V shed 5 bases and J shed 4 bases, with 14 bases lying between them. The CDR3 is 15 residues long. The germline V gene has CDR1 SGHNT and CDR2 YENEEA. The CDR3 protein is CASSHRGLGTGELFF. CDR3 DNA: TGTGCCAGCAGCCATAGGGGATTGGGCACCGGGGAGCTGTTTTTT.

The chain employs TRBV20-1 and TRBJ2-1, with 11 bases lining up with TRBD2. Germline V gene lookup returns CDR1 DFQATT and CDR2 SNEGSKA (reference sequence). V gave up 4 bases and J gave up 6 bases; unmatched junction bases: 11. The CDR3 extends over 16 amino acids. The CDR3 loop is CSAIIAGGLEGNEQFF. The CDR3 coding sequence is TGCAGTGCTATTATAGCGGGGGGGCTTGAAGGCAATGAGCAGTTCTTC.

This clonotype was counted a few times. V is TRBV9 and J is TRBJ1-2, with a weak D call TRBD1 (5 bases). Deletions cut 10 bases from V and 4 bases from J, with 20 bases between. This CDR3 has 14 residues. Germline-derived CDR1 and CDR2 are SGDLS and YYNGEE. CDR3 in DNA: TGTGCCTCCAAGACAGCCCATACTGCCTATGGCTACACCTTC. As protein: CASKTAHTAYGYTF.

Remarks on this clonotype: Lacking the conserved final phenylalanine or tryptophan, this CDR3 likely reflects a read error. The V gene is TRBV12-3 or TRBV12-4, the J gene TRBJ1-4; unclear D gene. V lost 3 bases and J lost 7, with 9 bases in between. This CDR3 has 13 residues. DNA of the CDR3: TGTGCCAGCAGTTTGAGAGAGACTGAAAAACTGTTTTGT. This codes for CASSLRETEKLFC.

This clonotype showed up just a few times. V and J are TRBV7-3 and TRBJ2-3; possibly TRBD1 for D (6 bases). V was cut by 4 bases and J by 2 bases, with 16 bases left in between. Germline CDR1 SGHTA, CDR2 FQGTGA. The CDR3 is 16 residues long. Here the CDR3 reads CASSSKRAGVTDTQYF. For the CDR3, the DNA is TGTGCCAGCAGCTCAAAACGCGCAGGGGTCACAGATACGCAGTATTTT.

This clonotype was seen once. The V gene is TRBV20-1, the J gene TRBJ1-5; TRBD1 matches at 10 bases. Germline-derived CDR1 and CDR2 are DFQATT and SNEGSKA (reference sequence). J was trimmed by 5 bases and V by 6 bases; bases with no gene match: 10. CDR3 length: 15 amino acids. The CDR3: CSATEPGQGYQPQHF. The CDR3 DNA is TGCAGTGCCACCGAACCGGGACAGGGGTATCAGCCCCAGCATTTT.

This chain connects TRBV24-1 to TRBJ2-3; 7 nucleotides line up with TRBD2. The CDR3 extends over 14 amino acids. Trimming removed 9 bases from V and 2 bases from J; junction bases left unmatched: 7. CDR1 is KGHDR, CDR2 SFDVKD, per germline. CDR3 residues: CATGAGDHTDTQYF. As DNA, the CDR3 is TGTGCCACCGGGGCGGGGGACCACACAGATACGCAGTATTTT.

This clonotype was seen a few times. The chain is built from TRBV4-3 and TRBJ1-2; D uncertain. Germline lookup yields CDR1 LGHNA and CDR2 YSLEER. The V end lost 3 bases, the J end lost 5 bases, and 7 bases lay between the germline ends. The CDR3 has 12 residues. The CDR3 spells CASSHREYGYTF. Written as DNA, the CDR3 is TGCGCCAGCAGCCACAGAGAATATGGCTACACCTTC.

This sequence joins TRBV7-2 and TRBJ2-3; 11 positions match TRBD2. CDR1 and CDR2 (germline): SGHTA, FQGNSA. After removal of 5 bases from V and 2 bases from J, the junction contained 6 bases not matched to a gene. The CDR3 is 16 amino acids. The CDR3 DNA reads as TGTGCCAGCAGCCCCCGACTAGCGGGGCTCACAGATACGCAGTATTTT. Its translation is CASSPRLAGLTDTQYF.

This sequence joins TRBV6-5 and TRBJ1-5; unclear D gene. Trimming pared 0 bases from V and 3 bases from J, leaving 9 bases between. The CDR3 runs 15 residues. Germline-derived CDR1 and CDR2 are MNHEY and SVGAGI. CDR3 loop: CASSYSPGPNQPQHF. The CDR3 DNA reads as TGTGCCAGCAGTTACTCCCCTGGGCCCAATCAGCCCCAGCATTTT.

V usage is TRBV2 and J usage is TRBJ2-6, with unresolved D. This CDR3 contains 14 residues. Trimming pared 7 bases from V and 2 bases from J, leaving 9 bases between. Germline CDR1 reads SNHLY; CDR2 reads FYNNEI. This chain's CDR3 is CASTRAAGANVLTF. The CDR3 DNA is TGTGCCAGCACTCGGGCCGCTGGGGCCAACGTCCTGACTTTC.